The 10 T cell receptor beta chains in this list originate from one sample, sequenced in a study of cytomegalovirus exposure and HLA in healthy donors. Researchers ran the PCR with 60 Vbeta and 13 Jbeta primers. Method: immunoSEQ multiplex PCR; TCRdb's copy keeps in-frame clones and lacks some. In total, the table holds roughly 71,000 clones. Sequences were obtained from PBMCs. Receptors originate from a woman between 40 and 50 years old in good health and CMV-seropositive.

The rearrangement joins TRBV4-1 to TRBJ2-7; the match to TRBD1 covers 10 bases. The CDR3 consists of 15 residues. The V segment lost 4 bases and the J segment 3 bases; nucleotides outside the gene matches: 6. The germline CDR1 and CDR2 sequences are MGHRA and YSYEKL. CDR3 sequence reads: CASSLPGTGDYEQYF. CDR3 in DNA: TGCGCCAGCAGCCTCCCAGGGACAGGGGACTACGAGCAGTACTTC.

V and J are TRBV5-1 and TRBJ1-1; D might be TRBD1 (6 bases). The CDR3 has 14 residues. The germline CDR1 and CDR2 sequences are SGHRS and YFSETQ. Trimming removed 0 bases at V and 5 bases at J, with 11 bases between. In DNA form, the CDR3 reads TGCGCCAGCAGCTTGGAGGGGGGGGGAACTGAAGCTTTCTTT. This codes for CASSLEGGGTEAFF.

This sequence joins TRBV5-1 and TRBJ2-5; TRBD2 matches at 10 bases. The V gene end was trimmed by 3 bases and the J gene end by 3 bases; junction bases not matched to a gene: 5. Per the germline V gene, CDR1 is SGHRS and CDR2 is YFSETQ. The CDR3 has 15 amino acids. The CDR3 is CASSSSGSGKETQYF. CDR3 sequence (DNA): TGCGCCAGCAGCTCTAGCGGGAGTGGGAAAGAGACCCAGTACTTC. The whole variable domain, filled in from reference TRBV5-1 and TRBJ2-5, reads KAGVTQTPRYLIKTRGQQVTLSCSPISGHRSVSWYQQTPGQGLQFLFEYFSETQRNKGNFPGRFSGRQFSNSRSEMNVSTLELGDSALYLCASSSSGSGKETQYFGPGTRLLVL.

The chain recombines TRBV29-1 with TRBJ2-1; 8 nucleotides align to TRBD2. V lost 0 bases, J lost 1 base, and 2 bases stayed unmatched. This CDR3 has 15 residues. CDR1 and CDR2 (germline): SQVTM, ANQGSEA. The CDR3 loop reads CSVEESGGSYNEQFF. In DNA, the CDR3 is TGCAGCGTTGAAGAATCGGGAGGGTCCTACAATGAGCAGTTCTTC.

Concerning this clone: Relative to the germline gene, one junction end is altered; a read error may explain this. The CDR3 sequence: CASSFLTVMNTEAFF. The CDR3 nucleotides are TGTGCCAGCAGCTTTCTGACAGTTATGAACACTGAAGCTTTCTTT. The chain combines TRBV5-1 with TRBJ1-1; D is perhaps TRBD1 (5 bases). The germline CDR1 and CDR2 sequences are SGHRS and YFSETQ. The CDR3 runs to 15 residues.

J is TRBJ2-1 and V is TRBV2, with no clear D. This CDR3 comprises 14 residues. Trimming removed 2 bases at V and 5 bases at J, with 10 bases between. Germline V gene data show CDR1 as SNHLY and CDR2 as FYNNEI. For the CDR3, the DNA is TGTGCCAGCAGTGAAAGGTGGGCAAACAATGAGCAGTTCTTC. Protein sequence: CASSERWANNEQFF.

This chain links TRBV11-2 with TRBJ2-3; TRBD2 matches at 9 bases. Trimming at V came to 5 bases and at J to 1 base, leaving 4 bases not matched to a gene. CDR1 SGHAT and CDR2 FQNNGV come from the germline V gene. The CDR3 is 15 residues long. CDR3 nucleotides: TGTGCCAGCAGCGCTTTAGCGGGGGGCACAGATACGCAGTATTTT. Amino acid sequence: CASSALAGGTDTQYF. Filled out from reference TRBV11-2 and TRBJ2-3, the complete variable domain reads EAGVAQSPRYKIIEKRQSVAFWCNPISGHATLYWYQQILGQGPKLLIQFQNNGVVDDSQLPKDRFSAERLKGVDSTLKIQPAKLEDSAVYLCASSALAGGTDTQYFGPGTRLTVL.

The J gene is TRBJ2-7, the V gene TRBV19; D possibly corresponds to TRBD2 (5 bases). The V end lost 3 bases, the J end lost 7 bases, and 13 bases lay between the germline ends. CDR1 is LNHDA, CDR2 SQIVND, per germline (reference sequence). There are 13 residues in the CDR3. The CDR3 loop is CASSIVPTGEQYF. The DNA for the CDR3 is TGTGCCAGTAGTATTGTCCCAACGGGGGAGCAGTACTTC. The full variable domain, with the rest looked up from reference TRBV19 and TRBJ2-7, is DGGITQSPKYLFRKEGQNVTLSCEQNLNHDAMYWYRQDPGQGLRLIYYSQIVNDFQKGDIAEGYSVSREKKESFPLTVTSAQKNPTAFYLCASSIVPTGEQYFGPGTRLTVT.

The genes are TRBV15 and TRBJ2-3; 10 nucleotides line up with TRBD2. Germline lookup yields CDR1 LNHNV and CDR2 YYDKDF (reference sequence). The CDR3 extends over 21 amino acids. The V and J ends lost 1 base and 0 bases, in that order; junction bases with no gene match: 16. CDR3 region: CATSRGVGLAAWGASTDTQYF. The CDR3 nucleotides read TGTGCCACCAGCAGAGGGGTCGGACTAGCGGCATGGGGAGCTAGCACAGATACGCAGTATTTT.

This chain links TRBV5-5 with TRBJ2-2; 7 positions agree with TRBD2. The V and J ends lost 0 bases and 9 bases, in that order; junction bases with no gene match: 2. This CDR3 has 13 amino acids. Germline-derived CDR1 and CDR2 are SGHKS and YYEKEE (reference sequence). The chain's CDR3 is CASSLGLARELFF. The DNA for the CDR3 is TGTGCCAGCAGCTTGGGACTAGCCAGGGAGCTGTTTTTT.